Presented here are 4 T cell receptor beta chains from one specimen sequenced in a study of cytomegalovirus exposure and HLA in healthy donors. PCR was performed using 60 Vbeta and 13 Jbeta primers. Sequencing used immunoSEQ multiplex PCR; TCRdb keeps in-frame clones, though not all of them. The table counts some 110,000 clones; approximately 3.7% lies in the top ten. Sequenced: PBMCs. These receptors were collected from a man aged 25 to 45 in good health and CMV-seronegative.

The V call is TRBV19, the J call TRBJ2-7, with TRBD1 matching 10 bases. The CDR3 consists of 15 residues. V was clipped by 7 bases and J by 0 bases; unmatched bases: 6. From germline, CDR1 is LNHDA and CDR2 SQIVND (reference sequence). For the CDR3, the DNA is TGTGCCAGTATGGGACAGGGGACCGACTCCTACGAGCAGTACTTC. The encoded protein is CASMGQGTDSYEQYF.

The genes are TRBV19 and TRBJ1-1; 8 bases are shared with TRBD1. The ends lost 5 bases at V and 4 bases at J; junction bases unmatched: 9. Germline V gene data show CDR1 as LNHDA and CDR2 as SQIVND (reference sequence). CDR3 length: 15 amino acids. CDR3 DNA sequence: TGTGCCAGTAGTTATCTCAGGGGGCAGGGCACTGAAGCTTTCTTT. It yields the protein CASSYLRGQGTEAFF.

The gene calls are TRBV5-1 and TRBJ2-3; TRBD2 agrees at 7 bases. The CDR3 loop spans 19 amino acids. The V gene end was trimmed by 4 bases and the J gene end by 2 bases; junction bases not matched to a gene: 19. Germline V CDR1 and CDR2: SGHRS, YFSETQ. The CDR3 protein is CASSRGTNDWGGTTDTQYF. In nucleotides, the CDR3 is TGCGCCAGCAGCCGTGGGACTAACGATTGGGGGGGTACCACAGATACGCAGTATTTT.

Note on this clone: The same CDR3 arises from other DNA sequences in this sample as well. CDR3 loop: CASRDRGYEQYF. The DNA of the CDR3 is TGTGCCAGCAGGGACAGGGGCTACGAGCAGTACTTC. The chain recombines TRBV6-6 with TRBJ2-7, with 9 bases matching TRBD1. Germline CDR1 and CDR2: MNHNY and SVGAGI (reference sequence). The CDR3 has 12 amino acids. J was trimmed by 3 bases and V by 6 bases; bases with no gene match: 0.